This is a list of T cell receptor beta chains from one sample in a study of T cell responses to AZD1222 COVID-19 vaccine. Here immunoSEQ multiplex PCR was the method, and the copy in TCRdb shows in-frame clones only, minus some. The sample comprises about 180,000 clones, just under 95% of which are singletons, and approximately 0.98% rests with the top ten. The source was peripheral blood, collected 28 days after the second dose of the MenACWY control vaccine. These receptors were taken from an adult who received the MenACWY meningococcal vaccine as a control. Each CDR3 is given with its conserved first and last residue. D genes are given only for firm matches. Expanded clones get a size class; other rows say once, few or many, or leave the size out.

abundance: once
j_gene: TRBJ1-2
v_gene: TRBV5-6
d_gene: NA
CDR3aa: CASSSSDSEANYGYTF
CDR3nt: TGTGCCAGCAGCTCATCGGACAGCGAAGCTAACTATGGCTACACCTTC

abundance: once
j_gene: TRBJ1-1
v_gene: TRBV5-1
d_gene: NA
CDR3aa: CASSLANVENTEAFF
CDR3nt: TGCGCCAGCAGCTTGGCAAACGTAGAGAACACTGAAGCTTTCTTT

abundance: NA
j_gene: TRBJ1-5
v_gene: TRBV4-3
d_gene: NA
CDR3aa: CASSQDPSSNQPQHF
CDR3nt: TGCGCCAGCAGCCAAGATCCCAGTAGCAATCAGCCCCAGCATTTT

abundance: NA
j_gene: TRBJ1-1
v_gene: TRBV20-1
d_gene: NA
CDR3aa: CSATVNTEAFF
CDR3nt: TGCAGTGCTACTGTGAACACTGAAGCTTTCTTT

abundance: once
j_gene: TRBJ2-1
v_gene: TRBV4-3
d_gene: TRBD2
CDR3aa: CASSQARTSGGARSEQFF
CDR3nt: TGCGCCAGCAGCCAAGCCCGTACTAGCGGGGGGGCCCGATCTGAGCAGTTCTTC

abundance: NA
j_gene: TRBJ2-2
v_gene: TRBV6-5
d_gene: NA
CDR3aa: CASTFTETYTGELFF
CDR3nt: TGTGCCAGTACGTTTACAGAGACCTACACCGGGGAGCTGTTTTTT

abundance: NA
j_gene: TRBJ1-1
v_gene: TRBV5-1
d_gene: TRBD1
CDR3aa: CASSTEGQESAFF
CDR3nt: TGCGCCAGCAGCACGGAGGGACAGGAATCAGCTTTCTTT

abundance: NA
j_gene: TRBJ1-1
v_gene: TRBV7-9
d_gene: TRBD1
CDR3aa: CASSPGQGTEAFF
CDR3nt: TGTGCCAGCAGCCCCGGACAGGGCACTGAAGCTTTCTTT

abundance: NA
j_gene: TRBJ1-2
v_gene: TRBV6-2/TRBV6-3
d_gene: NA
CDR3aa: CASSRTPYGYTF
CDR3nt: TGTGCCAGCAGTCGGACGCCCTATGGCTACACCTTC

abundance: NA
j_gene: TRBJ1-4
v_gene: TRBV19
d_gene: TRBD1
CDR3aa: CASSDRTGGAREKLFF
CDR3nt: TGTGCCAGTAGCGATCGAACAGGGGGCGCAAGGGAAAAACTGTTTTTT

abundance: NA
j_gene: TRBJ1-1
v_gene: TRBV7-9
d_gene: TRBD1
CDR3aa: CASSRGQGPLF
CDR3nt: TGTGCCAGCAGCCGAGGACAGGGGCCCCTCTTT

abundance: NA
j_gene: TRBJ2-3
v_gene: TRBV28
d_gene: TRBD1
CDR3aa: CASSPRGTGGSDTQYF
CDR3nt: TGTGCCAGCAGTCCCCGAGGGACAGGGGGCTCAGATACGCAGTATTTT

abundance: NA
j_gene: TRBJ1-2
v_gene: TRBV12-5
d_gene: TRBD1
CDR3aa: CASGAPDRAHYGYTF
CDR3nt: TGTGCTAGTGGTGCACCGGACAGGGCGCACTATGGCTACACCTTC

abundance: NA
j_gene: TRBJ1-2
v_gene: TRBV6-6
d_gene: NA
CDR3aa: CASKGDFLDYGYTF
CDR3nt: TGTGCCAGCAAGGGGGATTTCCTTGACTATGGCTACACCTTC

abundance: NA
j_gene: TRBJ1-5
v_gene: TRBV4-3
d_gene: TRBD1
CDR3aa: CASSQDGQGYNQPQHF
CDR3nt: TGCGCCAGCAGCCAAGATGGACAGGGTTATAATCAGCCCCAGCATTTT

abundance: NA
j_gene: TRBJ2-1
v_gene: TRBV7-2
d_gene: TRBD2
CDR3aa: CASSSNSGGAGNEQFF
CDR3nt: TGTGCCAGCAGCTCCAATAGCGGGGGGGCCGGTAATGAGCAGTTCTTC

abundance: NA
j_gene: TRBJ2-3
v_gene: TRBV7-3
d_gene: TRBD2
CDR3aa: CASSRGLAGGNSLGTDTQYF
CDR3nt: TGTGCCAGCAGCCGTGGACTAGCGGGGGGGAATAGCCTTGGCACAGATACGCAGTATTTT

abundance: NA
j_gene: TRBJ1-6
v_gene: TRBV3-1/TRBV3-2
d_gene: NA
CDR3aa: CASSQVQGNSPLHF
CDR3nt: TGTGCCAGCAGCCAAGTCCAGGGGAATTCACCCCTCCACTTT

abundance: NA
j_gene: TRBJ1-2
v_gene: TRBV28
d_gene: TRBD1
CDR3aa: CASSYRGLGYGYTF
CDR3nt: TGTGCCAGCAGTTATAGGGGGCTGGGCTATGGCTACACCTTC

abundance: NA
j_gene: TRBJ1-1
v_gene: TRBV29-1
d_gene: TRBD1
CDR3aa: CSVPPGQGLGAEAFF
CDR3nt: TGCAGCGTTCCCCCGGGACAGGGCCTTGGAGCTGAAGCTTTCTTT

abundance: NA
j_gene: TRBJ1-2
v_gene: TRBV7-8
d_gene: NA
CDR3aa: CASSPRRDRLYGYTF
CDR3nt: TGTGCCAGCAGCCCGCGCCGGGACCGACTCTATGGCTACACCTTC

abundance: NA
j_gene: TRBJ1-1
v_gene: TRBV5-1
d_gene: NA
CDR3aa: CASSSWTVKNTEAFF
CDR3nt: TGCGCCAGCAGCTCTTGGACAGTGAAGAACACTGAAGCTTTCTTT

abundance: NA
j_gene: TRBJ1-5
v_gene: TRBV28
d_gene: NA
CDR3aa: CASSEAGPNQPQHF
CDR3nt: TGTGCCAGCAGTGAGGCAGGACCCAATCAGCCCCAGCATTTT

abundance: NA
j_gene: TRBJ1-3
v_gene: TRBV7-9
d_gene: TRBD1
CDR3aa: CASSIGTGSGNTIYF
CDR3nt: TGTGCCAGCAGCATAGGGACAGGGTCTGGAAACACCATATATTTT

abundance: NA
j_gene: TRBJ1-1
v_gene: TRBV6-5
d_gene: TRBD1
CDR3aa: CASSRTGALNTEAFF
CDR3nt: TGTGCCAGCAGTCGGACAGGGGCCTTAAACACTGAAGCTTTCTTT

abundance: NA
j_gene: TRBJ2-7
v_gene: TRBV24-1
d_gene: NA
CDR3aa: CATSGGSYEQYF
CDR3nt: TGTGCCACCAGTGGAGGTTCCTACGAGCAGTACTTC

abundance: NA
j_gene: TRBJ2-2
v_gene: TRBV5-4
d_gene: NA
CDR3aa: CASSFGKQGTGELFF
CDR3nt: TGTGCCAGCAGCTTCGGTAAACAAGGAACCGGGGAGCTGTTTTTT

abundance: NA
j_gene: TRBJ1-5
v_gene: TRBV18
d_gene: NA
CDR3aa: CASSEVSDQPQHF
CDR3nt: TGTGCCAGCTCAGAGGTGAGTGATCAGCCCCAGCATTTT

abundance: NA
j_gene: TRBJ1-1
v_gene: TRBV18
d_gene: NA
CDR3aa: CASSPRKGNTEAFF
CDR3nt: TGTGCCAGCTCACCACGGAAGGGGAACACTGAAGCTTTCTTT

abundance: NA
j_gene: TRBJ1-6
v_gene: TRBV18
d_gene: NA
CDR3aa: CASSPATGAPQPLHF
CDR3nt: TGTGCCAGCTCACCAGCCACAGGAGCCCCGCAACCCCTCCACTTT

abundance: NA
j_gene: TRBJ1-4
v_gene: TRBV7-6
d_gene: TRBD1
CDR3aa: CASSKRQGSEKLFF
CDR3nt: TGTGCCAGCAGCAAGAGACAGGGAAGTGAAAAACTGTTTTTT

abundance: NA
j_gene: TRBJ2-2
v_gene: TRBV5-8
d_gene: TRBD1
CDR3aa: CASSRGTGAGTGELFF
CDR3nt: TGTGCCAGCAGCCGGGGGACAGGGGCGGGCACCGGGGAGCTGTTTTTT

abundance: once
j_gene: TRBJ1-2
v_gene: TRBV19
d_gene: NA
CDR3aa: CATGQYGGYTF
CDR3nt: TGTGCCACCGGGCAGTATGGTGGCTACACCTTC

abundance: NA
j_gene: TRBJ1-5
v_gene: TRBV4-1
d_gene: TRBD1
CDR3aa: CASSQDTGVSNQPQHF
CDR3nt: TGCGCCAGCAGCCAAGATACAGGGGTTAGCAATCAGCCCCAGCATTTT

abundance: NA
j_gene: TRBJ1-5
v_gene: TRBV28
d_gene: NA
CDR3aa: CASSLAGWEQPQHF
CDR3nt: TGTGCCAGCAGTTTGGCAGGATGGGAACAGCCCCAGCATTTT

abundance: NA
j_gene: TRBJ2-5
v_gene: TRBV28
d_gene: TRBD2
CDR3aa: CASSLAGAGMKETQYF
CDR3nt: TGTGCCAGCAGTCTAGCGGGGGCCGGTATGAAAGAGACCCAGTACTTC

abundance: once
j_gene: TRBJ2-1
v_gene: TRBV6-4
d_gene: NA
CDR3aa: CASSERSGGERQFF
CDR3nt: TGTGCCAGCAGTGAACGATCGGGGGGCGAAAGGCAGTTCTTC

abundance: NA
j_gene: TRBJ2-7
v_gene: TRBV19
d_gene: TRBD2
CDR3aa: CASSIGGAYEQYF
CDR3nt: TGTGCCAGTAGTATCGGGGGGGCCTACGAGCAGTACTTC

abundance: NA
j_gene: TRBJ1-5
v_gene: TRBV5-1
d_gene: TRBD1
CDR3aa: CASSLGQGDNQPQHF
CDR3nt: TGCGCCAGCAGCTTGGGGCAGGGGGACAATCAGCCCCAGCATTTT

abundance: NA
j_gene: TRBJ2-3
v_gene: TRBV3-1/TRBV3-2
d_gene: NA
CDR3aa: CASSHTGDWNTDTQYF
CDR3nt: TGTGCCAGCAGCCATACTGGGGATTGGAACACAGATACGCAGTATTTT

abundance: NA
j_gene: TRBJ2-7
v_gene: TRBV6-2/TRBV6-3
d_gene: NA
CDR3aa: CASSLGGDSTYEQYF
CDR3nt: TGTGCCAGCAGTTTAGGAGGGGACAGCACCTACGAGCAGTACTTC

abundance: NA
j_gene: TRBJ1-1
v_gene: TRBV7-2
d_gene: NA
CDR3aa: CASSLVLYTEAFF
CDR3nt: TGTGCCAGCAGCTTAGTCTTGTACACTGAAGCTTTCTTT

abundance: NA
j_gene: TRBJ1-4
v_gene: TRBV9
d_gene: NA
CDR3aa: CASSAGDRDSNEKLFF
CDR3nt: TGTGCCAGCAGCGCGGGGGACCGGGACTCTAATGAAAAACTGTTTTTT

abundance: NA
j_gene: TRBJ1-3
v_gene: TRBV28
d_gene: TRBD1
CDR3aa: CASTRQGRSGNTIYF
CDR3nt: TGTGCCAGCACGCGACAGGGCCGCTCTGGAAACACCATATATTTT